A single sample is the source of the 2 T cell receptor beta chains below, sequenced in a study of blood T cell dynamics during melanoma immunotherapy. Sequenced by immunoSEQ multiplex PCR; TCRdb stores in-frame clones only, minus some. The data contain about 13,000 clones, approximately 89% of them seen just once; the ten biggest clones take up 3% to 3.5%. Sample time point: pre-treatment baseline. The sample consisted of blood, taken from a patient treated with checkpoint blockade. All receptors come from a human donor with melanoma.

This clone was seen just once. The chain combines TRBV14 with TRBJ1-6, with 7 nucleotides matching TRBD1. The germline CDR1 and CDR2 sequences are SGHDN and FVKESK. Germline trimming cut 4 bases from V and 5 bases from J; bases unmatched to any gene: 11. The CDR3 runs to 17 residues. This CDR3 is CASSPLDRDRDNSPLHF. In DNA, the CDR3 is TGTGCCAGCAGCCCCCTCGACCGGGACAGAGATAATTCACCCCTCCACTTT.

The gene calls are TRBV27 and TRBJ1-5; no clear D. The CDR3 is 17 residues long. Trimming cost V 7 bases and J 5 bases, with 24 bases left between them. CDR1 MNHEY and CDR2 SMNVEV come from the germline V gene (reference sequence). This CDR3 reads CASNRLADLQRDQPQHF. As DNA, the CDR3 is TGTGCCAGCAACCGTCTCGCGGACTTACAAAGGGATCAGCCCCAGCATTTT.